Below are 27 T cell receptor beta chains sequenced from a single sample in a study of regulatory T cells in long-lasting Graves disease. The time point denotes: newly diagnosed GD, antithyroid drugs for less than 3 months. There was RNA extracted from PBMCs, and the TCR library was made from it. Arm-PCR of CDR3 regions with iRepertoire HTBI primers generated TCR beta libraries. TCRdb re-called the multiplex PCR reads through MiXCR, storing one row per CDR3 protein. The data hold fewer than 650,000 distinct CDR3 sequences, with about 16% observed a single time. These data also featured in a second study, about T cells in Graves' hyperthyroidism and ophthalmopathy.

The sequenced sample was peripheral blood mononuclear cells (PBMCs), obtained at new diagnosis, from a patient treated with antithyroid drugs. Receptors were obtained from a woman aged 25 to 39 with Graves disease.

The chain has TRBV7-9 and TRBJ2-3; TRBD1 is a possible D gene (5 bases). The CDR3 spans 14 residues. V lost 5 bases and J 2 bases, leaving 11 bases between the germline ends. CDR1 is SEHNR and CDR2 is FQNEAQ in the germline V gene (reference sequence). The CDR3 nucleotides are TGTGCCAGCAGCCAGACAGTAGCCACAGATACGCAGTATTTT. This codes for CASSQTVATDTQYF.

Many counts were recorded for this clonotype. The chain links TRBV7-2 to TRBJ1-5, with D perhaps matching TRBD1 (5 bases). CDR3 size: 17 residues. V lost 2 bases and J 7 bases, leaving 21 bases between the germline ends. Germline lookup yields CDR1 SGHTA and CDR2 FQGNSA. In DNA form, the CDR3 reads TGTGCCAGCAGCTTAAGGCAGGGATGGGGTGTCCCGCAGCCCCAGCATTTT. Translating it yields CASSLRQGWGVPQPQHF.

There are a few counts of this clonotype. The chain is built from TRBV27 and TRBJ1-1; unclear D gene. Germline CDR1 is MNHEY and CDR2 is SMNVEV (reference sequence). This CDR3 spans 14 amino acids. V gave up 3 bases and J gave up 0 bases, with 8 bases separating them. Written as DNA, the CDR3 is TGTGCCAGCAGTTTTGCCAACATGAACACTGAAGCTTTCTTT. It yields the protein CASSFANMNTEAFF.

This clonotype was seen at least ten times. The V call is TRBV29-1, the J call TRBJ2-7; 11 nucleotides match TRBD2. The length of the CDR3 is 15 residues. CDR1 is SQVTM and CDR2 is ANQGSEA in the germline V gene. Trimming cost V 5 bases and J 8 bases; bases outside gene matches: 14. In nucleotides, the CDR3 is TGCAGCGTTCTGGTTGAAGTGGGACTAGCGGATAAGCAGTACTTC. Encoded protein: CSVLVEVGLADKQYF.

A word on this clonotype: Being one base from a much bigger clone, this may be a read error. The V call is TRBV19, the J call TRBJ2-5; perhaps D is TRBD1 or TRBD2 (6 bases each). The CDR3 is 13 residues long. Germline V gene lookup returns CDR1 LNHDA and CDR2 SQIVND (reference sequence). The CDR3 sequence is CACSSGEVETQYF. The CDR3, as DNA: TGTGCCTGTAGTTCAGGGGAGGTGGAGACCCAGTACTTC.

This clonotype has a count of ten or more. The chain has TRBV28 and TRBJ1-5; tentative D call: TRBD1 (5 bases). The germline V gene has CDR1 MDHEN and CDR2 SYDVKM. The CDR3 has 13 amino acids. Trimming took 5 bases from V and 4 from J, leaving 9 bases between them. The CDR3 sequence is CASSRQINQPQHF. For the CDR3, the DNA is TGTGCCAGCAGTCGACAGATTAATCAGCCCCAGCATTTT.

This clonotype was observed at least ten times. The J gene is TRBJ2-5, the V gene TRBV6-1; 10 bases agree with TRBD1. CDR3 size: 14 residues. In germline, CDR1 is MNHNS, CDR2 SASEGT. Trimming cost V 2 bases and J 5 bases; bases outside gene matches: 2. For the CDR3, the DNA is TGTGCCAGCAGTGAACCGGGACAGGGGGAGACCCAGTACTTC. Translating it yields CASSEPGQGETQYF.

On this clonotype: At one of its ends the junction is not consistent with the germline gene, which may arise from a read error. This rearrangement joins TRBV15 to TRBJ2-1; D is possibly TRBD1 (5 bases). The germline V gene encodes CDR1 LNHNV and CDR2 YYDKDF (reference sequence). The CDR3 covers 15 residues. CDR3 nucleotide sequence: TGTGCCACCAGCGGAGACAGAGACTCCTACAATGAGCAGTTCTTC. It is translated as CATSGDRDSYNEQFF.

Only a few counts were recorded for this clonotype. V gene TRBV20-1 combines with J gene TRBJ1-1; the D is unclear. This CDR3 has 11 amino acids. V gave up 4 bases and J gave up 5 bases, with 8 bases separating them. Germline V gene sequence: CDR1 DFQATT, CDR2 SNEGSKA (reference sequence). The CDR3 region has the DNA TGCAGTGCTAAGTTGGGGACTGAAGCTTTCTTT. It specifies CSAKLGTEAFF.

This chain's CDR3 is CASSLNLPGGNEQFF. Written as DNA, the CDR3 is TGTGCCAGCAGTCTCAACCTCCCGGGGGGCAATGAGCAGTTCTTC. The chain carries TRBV6-1 and TRBJ2-1; TRBD2 matches 7 bases. The length of the CDR3 is 15 residues. The junction had 10 bases not matched to a gene; V was cut back by 5 bases and J by 6 bases. Germline V gene sequence: CDR1 MNHNS, CDR2 SASEGT.

In the case of this clonotype: With a much larger clone just one base away, this may be a read error. The rearrangement uses TRBV28 and TRBJ1-2; TRBD1 might be the D (5 bases). This CDR3 is 14 amino acids long. V lost 6 bases, J lost 12 bases, and 23 bases lay in between. Germline values: CDR1 MDHEN, CDR2 SYDVKM. The CDR3 DNA sequence: TGTGCCAGCAGCCAGGGAACTGGGGTAGCCCCACACACCTTC. This encodes CASSQGTGVAPHTF.

This clonotype has at least ten counts. The V and J genes are TRBV7-2 and TRBJ1-2; a weak D match, TRBD1 (5 bases). Trimming stripped 1 base from V and 4 bases from J, with 16 bases between. The CDR3 is 16 amino acids. CDR1 is SGHTA, CDR2 FQGNSA, per germline. CDR3: CASSLVAGILSYGYTF. In DNA form, the CDR3 reads TGTGCCAGCAGCTTAGTCGCAGGGATCCTTTCCTATGGCTACACCTTC.

This clonotype was counted only a few times. J is TRBJ1-1 and V is TRBV7-3; weak D call: TRBD1 (5 bases). CDR3 size: 16 residues. CDR1 SGHTA and CDR2 FQGTGA come from the germline V gene. Trimming removed 1 base at V and 6 bases at J, with 18 bases between. In DNA form, the CDR3 reads TGTGCCAGCAGCTTAAGGGGGGGGGATTTGACAGCTGAAGCTTTCTTT. It translates to CASSLRGGDLTAEAFF.

This clonotype occurred a few times. The V gene is TRBV11-2, the J gene TRBJ1-6; no clear D. Germline CDR1 SGHAT, CDR2 FQNNGV. The V gene lost 2 bases and the J gene lost 6 bases, with 8 bases spanning the gap. This CDR3 is built from 14 residues. Here the CDR3 reads CASSLPGLNSPLHF. The CDR3 nucleotides are TGTGCCAGCAGCTTACCCGGGCTTAATTCACCCCTCCACTTT.

For the CDR3, the DNA is TGTGCCTGGAGTAGGGGGGCGCTCGACTATGGCTACACCTTC. Residues: CAWSRGALDYGYTF. The chain links TRBV30 to TRBJ1-2; D may be TRBD1 (6 bases). CDR3 length: 14 amino acids. V lost 2 bases, J lost 3 bases, and 13 bases lay in between. Per the germline V gene, CDR1 is GTSNPN and CDR2 is SVGIG (reference sequence).

In this sample, this clonotype turned up a few times. The chain couples TRBV28 to TRBJ1-5; D not resolved. Germline loops: CDR1 MDHEN, CDR2 SYDVKM. This CDR3 spans 15 amino acids. V dropped 5 bases and J dropped 8 bases, with 19 bases sitting between them. Here the CDR3 reads CASSKMDRLGKPQHF. As DNA, the CDR3 is TGTGCCAGCAGTAAAATGGACCGCCTCGGGAAGCCCCAGCATTTT.

For this clonotype: The junction departs from germline at one end; a sequencing error may be responsible. This chain uses TRBV29-1 with TRBJ2-6, with D perhaps assigned TRBD1 or TRBD2 (5 bases each). The germline V gene encodes CDR1 SQVTM and CDR2 ANQGSEA. The CDR3 consists of 15 residues. CDR3 residues: CNVGADSPGANVLTF. DNA of the CDR3: TGCAACGTTGGGGCGGACTCCCCTGGGGCCAACGTCCTGACTTTC. Variable domain in full (rest from reference TRBV29-1 and TRBJ2-6): SAVISQKPSRDICQRGTSLTIQCQVDSQVTMMFWYRQQPGQSLTLIATANQGSEATYESGFVIDKFPISRPNLTFSTLTVSNMSPEDSSIYLCNVGADSPGANVLTFGAGSRLTVL.

This clonotype occurred many times. A read error is possible here, since a much larger clone lies one base away. This chain connects TRBV7-6 to TRBJ2-7, with D perhaps TRBD1 (5 bases). Per germline, CDR1 SGHVS and CDR2 FNYEAQ. Trimming left V 3 bases short and J 3 bases short, with 6 bases between. There are 12 residues in the CDR3. CDR3: CASSFQGYEQYF. CDR3 nucleotides: TGTGCCAGCAGCTTTCAGGGCTACGAGCAGTACTTC.

The sample holds many counts of this clonotype. This rearrangement joins TRBV28 to TRBJ1-1, with D hard to call. CDR3 length equals 11 residues. The V gene's germline CDR1 is MDHEN and CDR2 SYDVKM. The V gene lost 6 bases and the J gene lost 1 base, with 3 bases spanning the gap. The CDR3 DNA sequence: TGTGCCAGCAGCTCGAACACTGAAGCTTTCTTT. This encodes CASSSNTEAFF.

This clonotype has ten or more counts. The J gene is TRBJ2-3, the V gene TRBV28, with unresolved D. V dropped 8 bases and J dropped 8 bases, with 14 bases sitting between them. Germline CDR1 MDHEN, CDR2 SYDVKM. CDR3 length: 12 residues. The CDR3 nucleotides are TGTGCCAGCCACGGACCACTGAGTACGCAGTATTTT. Protein: CASHGPLSTQYF.

This clonotype occurred many times. CDR3 protein: CASSPYSGGSLRNYGYTF. The DNA for the CDR3 is TGTGCCAGCAGTCCCTACTCAGGGGGCTCTTTGAGGAATTATGGCTACACCTTC. The V call is TRBV28, the J call TRBJ1-2; 8 bases are a match to TRBD1. The CDR3 is 18 amino acids. V trimming: 5 bases; J trimming: 5 bases; junction bases outside the gene matches: 19. The germline gives CDR1 MDHEN, CDR2 SYDVKM.

This clonotype was counted ten times or more. The CDR3 spells CASSRWGADTGELFF. Written as DNA, the CDR3 is TGTGCCAGTAGTCGATGGGGGGCGGACACCGGGGAGCTGTTTTTT. The chain recombines TRBV19 with TRBJ2-2; D could derive from TRBD1 or TRBD2 (6 bases each). V dropped 5 bases and J dropped 3 bases, with 13 bases sitting between them. The CDR3 is made up of 15 amino acids. Germline values: CDR1 LNHDA, CDR2 SQIVND (reference sequence).

The chain couples TRBV14 to TRBJ2-1; D not certain. The CDR3 runs 16 residues. Trimming shortened V by 2 bases and J by 4 bases, and 15 bases separated the two germline ends. Germline values: CDR1 SGHDN, CDR2 FVKESK. The CDR3 loop reads CASSQSGSILYNEQFF. The CDR3 DNA reads as TGTGCCAGCAGCCAAAGTGGGTCTATCCTTTACAATGAGCAGTTCTTC.

Points on this clonotype: It may be a read error: a sequence one base away is much more abundant. The rearrangement joins TRBV11-2 to TRBJ1-4, with a weak D call TRBD1 (5 bases). Deletions cut 6 bases from V and 4 bases from J, with 24 bases between. Germline V lookup: CDR1 SGHAT, CDR2 FQNNGV. This CDR3 contains 18 residues. The CDR3 coding sequence is TGTGCCAGCAGATCAGGTCGAGGGGCCCGTGCAATTAATGAAAAACTGTTTTTT. This sequence encodes CASRSGRGARAINEKLFF.

This clonotype was detected many times. The chain joins TRBV27 to TRBJ2-5, with 7 nucleotides matching TRBD1. The CDR3 is made up of 14 amino acids. J gave up 2 bases and V 6 bases, and 6 bases lay outside the gene matches. The germline CDR1 and CDR2 sequences are MNHEY and SMNVEV (reference sequence). The CDR3 nucleotides read TGTGCCAGCAGCTCAAGACAGGGTCAAGAGACCCAGTACTTC. Protein: CASSSRQGQETQYF.

This clonotype occurred many times. The V gene is TRBV28, the J gene TRBJ1-2; 12 nucleotides match TRBD1. Germline V CDR1 and CDR2: MDHEN, SYDVKM. V lost 6 bases to trimming and J lost 4 bases; unmatched junction nucleotides: 15. CDR3 size: 18 residues. CDR3 loop: CASRRNRDRGRSSYGYTF. In nucleotides, the CDR3 is TGTGCCAGCAGAAGAAACCGGGACAGGGGGCGTTCTAGCTATGGCTACACCTTC.

Details on this clonotype: Just one base apart from a much larger clone, this may be a read error. The rearrangement links TRBV28 to TRBJ1-1, with 8 nucleotides matching TRBD1. Germline trimming cut 6 bases from V and 6 bases from J; bases unmatched to any gene: 9. This CDR3 has 14 residues. Germline CDR1 reads MDHEN; CDR2 reads SYDVKM. The CDR3 DNA sequence: TGTGCCAGCAGCACTCAGGGGGCGCGCGCTGAAGCTTTCTTT. Translating gives CASSTQGARAEAFF.